The 2 T cell receptor beta chains in this list originate from one sample, sequenced in a study of cytomegalovirus exposure and HLA in healthy donors. The study ran its PCR with 60 Vbeta and 13 Jbeta primers. Generated by immunoSEQ multiplex PCR, the TCRdb table keeps only in-frame clones and is missing some. Of approximately 260,000 clones in the sample, roughly 91% were seen once. The sequenced sample was PBMCs. These receptor sequences come from a girl aged 2-10 years in good health and CMV-seronegative.

The chain recombines TRBV29-1 with TRBJ2-3, with D unresolved. CDR3 length equals 13 residues. The V gene's germline CDR1 is SQVTM and CDR2 ANQGSEA. V was clipped by 3 bases and J by 0 bases, with 7 bases between them. The CDR3: CSVDSLSTDTQYF. For the CDR3, the DNA is TGCAGCGTTGATAGCCTTAGCACAGATACGCAGTATTTT.

The chain couples TRBV6-5 to TRBJ2-1; D is unresolved. Germline V gene data show CDR1 as MNHEY and CDR2 as SVGAGI. Trimming took 7 bases from V and 5 from J, leaving 9 bases between them. This CDR3 has 12 residues. CDR3 residues: CASTNFHNEQFF. The CDR3 bases are TGTGCCAGCACCAACTTCCACAATGAGCAGTTCTTC.